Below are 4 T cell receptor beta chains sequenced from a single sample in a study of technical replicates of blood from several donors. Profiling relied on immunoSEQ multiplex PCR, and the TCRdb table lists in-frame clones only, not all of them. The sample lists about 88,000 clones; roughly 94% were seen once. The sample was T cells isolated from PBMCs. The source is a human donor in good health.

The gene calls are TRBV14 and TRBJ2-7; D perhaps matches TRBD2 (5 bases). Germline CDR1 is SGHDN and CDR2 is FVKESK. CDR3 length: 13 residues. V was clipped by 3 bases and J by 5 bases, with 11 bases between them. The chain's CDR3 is CASSQSGPNEQYF. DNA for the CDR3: TGTGCCAGCAGCCAGAGCGGACCAAACGAGCAGTACTTC.

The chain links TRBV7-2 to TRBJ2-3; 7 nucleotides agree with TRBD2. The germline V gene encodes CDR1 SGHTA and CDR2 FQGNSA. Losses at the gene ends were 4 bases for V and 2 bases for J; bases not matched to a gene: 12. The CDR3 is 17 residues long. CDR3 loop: CASSSRGTTYSTDTQYF. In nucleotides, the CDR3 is TGTGCCAGCAGCTCCAGAGGGACTACCTATTCCACAGATACGCAGTATTTT.

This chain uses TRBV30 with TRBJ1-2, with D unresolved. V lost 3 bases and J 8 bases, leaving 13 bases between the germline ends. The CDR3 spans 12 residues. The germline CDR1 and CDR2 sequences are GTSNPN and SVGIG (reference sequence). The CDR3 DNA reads TGTGCCTGGAGGTCGGGTGGGGAGGGCTACACCTTC. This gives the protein CAWRSGGEGYTF.

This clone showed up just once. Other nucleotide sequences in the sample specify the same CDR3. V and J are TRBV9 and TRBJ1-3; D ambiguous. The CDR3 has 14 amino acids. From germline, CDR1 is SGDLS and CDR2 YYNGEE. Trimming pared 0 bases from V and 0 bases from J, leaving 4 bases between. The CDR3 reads CASSVGSSGNTIYF. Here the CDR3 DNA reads TGTGCCAGCAGCGTAGGGAGCTCTGGAAACACCATATATTTT.